This TCR beta chain emerged from a study of siplizumab effects on memory and regulatory T cells (dated by TCRdb to the late 2010s). Regarding the study in general: The study examined how the anti-CD2 antibody siplizumab affects alloreactive T-cell subsets in allogeneic mixed lymphocyte reactions built from human PBMCs.

Here is what the overall study found, with its caveats: No functional confirmation was obtained for the suppressive function of proliferating Tregs from siplizumab cultures. A naive or memory phenotype could not be assigned to roughly 75-97% of proliferating CD4+ or CD8+ clones. Compared with memory T cells, unstimulated naive T cells appeared more diverse, and naive cells seemed to make a substantial contribution to the alloresponse. Among mappable alloreactive CD4+ clones, an average Treg-derived fraction of roughly 71% was observed with siplizumab, compared with 26.9% in control reactions. Siplizumab significantly reduced the cumulative frequency of alloreactive sequences traceable to unstimulated CD4+ memory T cells. Sequences below about 10^-5 frequency were poorly captured, so only a minor fraction of alloreactive clones could be mapped to unstimulated subsets.

The method behind the library was the immunoSEQ multiplex PCR assay. Each sample had roughly 90,000 TCR templates assayed by the deep sequencing platform. Genomic DNA extracted from sorted T cells was used for TCRbeta CDR3 sequencing. The paper's data handling went like this. The R programming language was used for the clonal analysis of the TCRbeta CDR3 data. Alloreactive CD4+ and CD8+ clones were defined by comparing unstimulated samples with post-reaction CFSE-low samples. Regulatory or non-regulatory origin of alloreactive CD4+ clones was assigned by matching sequences to the sorted unstimulated Treg and non-Treg repertoires. TCRdb holds this immuneACCESS table with in-frame rearrangements only. Some clones are missing; in checked studies, unresolved V genes explain under half, and the rest has no known cause. V and J calls and clone size are those listed in that table; D and trimming were worked out from the DNA. For this sample there are 70,000 or so clones; about 90% appear just once. In total, the top ten clones hold more than 25% of the sample.

Sorted unstimulated T cells, along with proliferating T cells recovered from mixed lymphocyte reactions, underwent TCRbeta CDR3 sequencing. Fresh whole blood from around eleven HLA-typed healthy donors served as the source for isolating PBMCs. Note on this clone: It lacks a known antigen. Per-base quality was not reported, and no clone a single base away is much larger than it.

The TCR comes from a human donor in good health. The sample taken for sequencing was CD8+ T cells sorted from blood.

This receptor carries the CDR3 CAIRSPGNTGELFF. The DNA sequence is as follows: TGTGCCATCCGAAGTCCGGGGAACACCGGGGAGCTGTTTTTT. Rearrangement joined TRBV19 to TRBJ2-2, with the D gene uncertain. The junction carries 13 bases between V and J, which are trimmed by 10 bases and 1 base respectively. Based on the germline V gene (reference sequence), the CDR1 and CDR2 sequences are LNHDA and SQIVND. The CDR3 measures 14 amino acids from cysteine to phenylalanine. The only DNA kept is the CDR3, 42 bases in frame from the first base.